The 10 T cell receptor beta chains below come from one sample, sequenced in a study of control samples from healthy donors and cancer patients (dated by TCRdb to 2020 to 2022). Receptor libraries were prepared by the immunoSEQ multiplex PCR assay. TCRdb took this table from immuneACCESS and kept in-frame rearrangements with V and J called. Such tables lack part of the clones; where checked against another copy, unresolved V genes explain under half of the gap, and the rest is unexplained. The sample yields about 55,000 clones; 70% to 90% were counted once. Around 3.8% of the sample goes to the ten largest clones. Sequenced: blood. Receptors were obtained from a man aged 50-60 years in good health.

V gene TRBV4-3 combines with J gene TRBJ2-1, with D perhaps matching TRBD2 (5 bases). Germline V gene lookup returns CDR1 LGHNA and CDR2 YSLEER. This CDR3 has 16 amino acids. Trimming removed 0 bases from V and 3 bases from J, with 12 bases in between. The CDR3: CASSQEAFGGYNEQFF. The DNA for the CDR3 is TGCGCCAGCAGCCAAGAAGCATTTGGAGGCTACAATGAGCAGTTCTTC.

The chain employs TRBV5-4 and TRBJ1-2; the match to TRBD1 covers 8 bases. The V gene's germline CDR1 is SGHNT and CDR2 YYREEE (reference sequence). The trim removed 3 bases at V and 3 bases at J, leaving 13 bases unmatched. CDR3 size: 17 residues. CDR3 nucleotides: TGTGCCAGCAGCTCCTACGGACAGGGCGAATCCGACTATGGCTACACCTTC. Its protein product is CASSSYGQGESDYGYTF.

V gene TRBV10-3 combines with J gene TRBJ1-1; D gene uncertain. The CDR3 runs to 13 residues. V lost 4 bases and J 3 bases, leaving 9 bases between the germline ends. The V gene's germline CDR1 is ENHRY and CDR2 SYGVKD. The CDR3 sequence: CAISGGSDTEAFF. The CDR3 DNA sequence: TGTGCCATCAGTGGCGGCAGTGACACTGAAGCTTTCTTT.

There are a few counts of this clone. Other DNA sequences within the sample encode an identical CDR3. This sequence joins TRBV3-1 (or the pseudogene TRBV3-2) and TRBJ1-3, with 8 bases identical to TRBD1. The V gene end was trimmed by 6 bases and the J gene end by 0 bases; junction bases not matched to a gene: 16. This CDR3 has 19 amino acids. Germline CDR1 reads LGHDT; CDR2 reads YNNKEL (reference sequence). In nucleotides, the CDR3 is TGTGCCAGCAGTCCTGAGGACAGGGACCTCCTGTTCTCTGGAAACACCATATATTTT. Encoded protein: CASSPEDRDLLFSGNTIYF.

This chain joins TRBV10-2 and TRBJ2-6; TRBD1 aligns across 9 bases. CDR1 is WSHSY and CDR2 is SAAADI in the germline V gene. With 7 bases clipped from V and 0 bases from J, the junction kept 13 bases outside the gene matches. This CDR3 has 19 residues. CDR3 coding DNA: TGCGCCAGCACTTCCCAGGGGGACAGGGATTACTCTGGGGCCAACGTCCTGACTTTC. Translated, it gives CASTSQGDRDYSGANVLTF.

The rearrangement joins TRBV27 to TRBJ2-1; 8 nucleotides line up with TRBD1. V lost 8 bases, J lost 7 bases, and 13 bases stayed unmatched. The CDR3 is 15 amino acids. Germline V gives CDR1 MNHEY, CDR2 SMNVEV (reference sequence). CDR3 sequence (DNA): TGTGCCAGCGGCCGTCAGGACAGGGTATCGAATGAGCAGTTCTTC. It yields the protein CASGRQDRVSNEQFF.

V and J are TRBV6-5 and TRBJ1-2; a possible D gene is TRBD1 (6 bases). The CDR3 loop spans 12 amino acids. The V end lost 6 bases, the J end lost 7 bases, and 12 bases lay between the germline ends. Germline assignment: CDR1 MNHEY and CDR2 SVGAGI. The CDR3 is CASSWTAFGYTF. In DNA, the CDR3 is TGTGCCAGCAGCTGGACAGCTTTTGGCTACACCTTC.

The rearrangement joins TRBV19 to TRBJ1-1; a possible D gene is TRBD1 (5 bases). Germline lookup yields CDR1 LNHDA and CDR2 SQIVND (reference sequence). The V gene lost 5 bases and the J gene lost 4 bases, with 17 bases spanning the gap. The CDR3 length is 15 residues. The DNA of the CDR3 is TGTGCCAGTAGTCCCTCGATGTTGGGGGTCACTGAAGCTTTCTTT. Its protein is CASSPSMLGVTEAFF.

CDR3: CATSARVGGSTEAFF. CDR3 coding DNA: TGTGCCACCAGTGCCCGGGTGGGGGGCTCCACTGAAGCTTTCTTT. The chain has TRBV24-1 and TRBJ1-1; tentative D call: TRBD1 (6 bases). This CDR3 is built from 15 residues. Germline CDR1 is KGHDR and CDR2 is SFDVKD. V was clipped by 5 bases and J by 4 bases, with 16 bases between them.

This rearrangement joins TRBV25-1 to TRBJ1-1; no clear D gene. There are 14 residues in the CDR3. The V and J ends lost 3 bases and 2 bases respectively, with 10 bases between them. Germline V gene lookup returns CDR1 MGHDK and CDR2 SYGVNS. The DNA for the CDR3 is TGTGCCAGCAGTGACGTACGGGGAAACACTGAAGCTTTCTTT. Protein sequence: CASSDVRGNTEAFF.